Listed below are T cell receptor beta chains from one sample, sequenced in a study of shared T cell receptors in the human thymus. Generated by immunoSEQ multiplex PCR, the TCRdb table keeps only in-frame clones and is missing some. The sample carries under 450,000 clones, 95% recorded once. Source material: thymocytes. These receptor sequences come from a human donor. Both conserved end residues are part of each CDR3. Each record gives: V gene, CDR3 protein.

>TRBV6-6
CASQGRTGGRYEQYF
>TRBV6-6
CASSYTEAFF
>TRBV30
CAWRGGPWEQYF
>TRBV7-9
CASSSRTSVDEQFF
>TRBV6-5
CASSRSRGGHEQYF
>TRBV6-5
CASSRQGKLGAEAFF
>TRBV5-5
CASSHRRSGTSGSSNEQYF
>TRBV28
CASSLRDRGSNQPQHF
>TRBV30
CAWSAPRGQGARAFF
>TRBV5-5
CASSLGTGWHEKLFF
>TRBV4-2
CASSQGTGGASGELFF
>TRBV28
CASSTGTGGEQPSGANVLTF
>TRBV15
CATSRDLLRGLYNEQFF
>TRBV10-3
CAIGRGNSGVIIYNEQFF
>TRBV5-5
CASRTTDSNQPQHF
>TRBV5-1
CASSSDLAGRSTDTQYF
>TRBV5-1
CASSSPRGTGLADTQYF
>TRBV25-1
CASTWTSGSGFSYNEQFF
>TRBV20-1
CSVAEGTQYF
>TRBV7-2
CASSEQGRPYEQYF
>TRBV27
CASSQTGAVSTNYGYTF
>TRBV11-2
CASSLDRREGQGTQYF
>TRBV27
CASISPGEKLFF
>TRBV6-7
CASLRIGGSYEQYF
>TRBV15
CATSRDSFSRVVDYGYTF
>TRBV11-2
CASSLAGRDEQYF
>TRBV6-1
CASSDERDSFADTQYF
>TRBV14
CASSLGQGDQPQHF
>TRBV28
CASAGTSGNTIYF
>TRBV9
CASSQVVAGLLWNEQFF
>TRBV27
CASSLATPGAKNIQYF
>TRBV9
CASSFTRGANVLTF
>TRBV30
CAWSFRLRYEQYF
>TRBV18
CASSPSRRRANEKLFF
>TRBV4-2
CASSQDRVGEWSNQPQHF
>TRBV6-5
CASRTPGHPTGELFF
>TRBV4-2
CASSPGTSGAKNIQYF
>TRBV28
CTIGAGLDEQFF
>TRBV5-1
CASSRGLDSSYEQYF
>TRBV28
CASSSRLTGGAGNQPQHF
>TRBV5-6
CASSLGWAEAFF
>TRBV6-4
CASSEGPRHECRTEAFF
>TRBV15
CAIKPTSGRPSTGELFF
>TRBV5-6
CASSLDKERGRSSDTQYF
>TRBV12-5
CASGLDGTPYNEQFF
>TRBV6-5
CASSYSRGGELFF
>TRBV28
CATRTGGHEQYF
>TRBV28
CASSLRHRTSGRAIEQYF
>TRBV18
CASSHGQILNTGELFF
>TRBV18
CASSPEGVTGELFF
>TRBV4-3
CASSQVQQGTGHLYNEQFF